A selection of T cell receptor beta chains follows, all from one sample in a study of T cells in Graves' hyperthyroidism and ophthalmopathy. TCRdb ran MiXCR on the multiplex PCR reads and lists one entry per CDR3 protein. Here the sample spans about 640,000 distinct CDR3 sequences, less than 25% being singletons. The sequenced sample consisted of blood. These receptors all stem from a man in his thirties or forties with Graves' ophthalmopathy. Both conserved end residues are part of each CDR3. Fields, in order: clone size, V gene, J gene, D gene, CDR3 DNA, CDR3 protein. A D gene is named only where the DNA matches it firmly. Expanded clones get a size class; other rows say once, few or many, or leave the size out.

>.|TRBV7-8|TRBJ1-2|.
TGTGCCAGCAGCTTAGCGCCTTTAAAACAGACCTTCGGTGATGGCTACGCCTTC
CASSLAPLKQTFGDGYAF
>many|TRBV7-2|TRBJ2-5|TRBD1
TGTGCCAGCAGCTTAGTCGGGACAGATGGGTCCCAGTACTTC
CASSLVGTDGSQYF
>.|TRBV12-3/TRBV12-4|TRBJ2-5|.
TGTGCCAGCAGCAAACCCTCCGGGCGGGAGACCCAGTACTTC
CASSKPSGRETQYF
>few|TRBV24-1|TRBJ2-7|.
TGTGCCACCAGTGATTCCGGAGACGAGCAGTACTTC
CATSDSGDEQYF
>many|TRBV18|TRBJ2-1|.
TGTGCCAGCTCACCAAGGTCCTACAATGAGCAGTTCTTC
CASSPRSYNEQFF
>.|TRBV9|TRBJ2-1|TRBD2
TGTGCCAGCAGCGCCGGACCGGGACTAGCGGGAGAAGATGAGCAGTTCTTC
CASSAGPGLAGEDEQFF
>few|TRBV20-1|TRBJ1-1|.
TGCAGTGCTAGAGATCCCAACACCGGGCCTTGGAACACTGAAGCTTTCTTT
CSARDPNTGPWNTEAFF
>few|TRBV12-3/TRBV12-4|TRBJ2-5|.
TGTGCCAGCAGTTTGTGGGACTCCGGGGAGACCCAGTACTTC
CASSLWDSGETQYF
>few|TRBV5-8|TRBJ1-4|TRBD1
TGTGCCAGCAGTCGTCTAGGGGGCGATGAAAAACTGTTTTTT
CASSRLGGDEKLFF
>many|TRBV30|TRBJ1-1|.
TGTGCCTGGAGCCCCGCCCAGGGCGGAGGGGCTTTCTTT
CAWSPAQGGGAFF
>few|TRBV28|TRBJ2-1|TRBD2
TGTGCCAGCAGTCCCCTGAGCGGGGGCTCCTACAATGAGCAGTTCTTC
CASSPLSGGSYNEQFF
>.|TRBV6-4|TRBJ2-7|.
TGTGCCAGCAGTTACGCCCCGGGGTCCGGCCTCCGCGAGCAGTACTTC
CASSYAPGSGLREQYF
>.|TRBV4-1|TRBJ2-7|.
TGCGCCAGCAGCGCAGACAGAGCGAATACCTACGAGCAGTACTTC
CASSADRANTYEQYF
>few|TRBV28|TRBJ2-7|TRBD1
TGTGCCAGCAGTTTAAGGGGGACAGGGGGCTACGAGCAGTACTTC
CASSLRGTGGYEQYF
>.|TRBV20-1|TRBJ2-3|TRBD1
TGCAGTGCTAGAGGGGACAGGGAGGTGGGTACGCAGTATTTT
CSARGDREVGTQYF
>few|TRBV24-1|TRBJ2-1|.
TGTGCCACCAGTGTCGGGACGGACAATGAGCAGTTCTTC
CATSVGTDNEQFF
>many|TRBV2|TRBJ2-5|TRBD2
TGTGCCAGCGGGAGGGCCGGAGAGACCCAGTACTTC
CASGRAGETQYF
>many|TRBV12-3/TRBV12-4|TRBJ2-4|.
TGTGCCAGCAGGGTCCTCGGACAGGCCAAAAACATTCAGTACTTC
CASRVLGQAKNIQYF
>.|TRBV19|TRBJ2-2|.
TGTGCCTTAGGGGAGCCGAACACCGGGGAGCTGTTTTTT
CALGEPNTGELFF
>few|TRBV28|TRBJ2-7|.
TGTGCCAGCAGTCCCTACGGGAGCCACGTGCAGTACTTC
CASSPYGSHVQYF
>many|TRBV30|TRBJ2-2|TRBD2
TGTGCCTGGAGTGTACTTGCGGGGGCCGGGGAGCTGTTTTTT
CAWSVLAGAGELFF
>.|TRBV4-1|TRBJ1-4|.
TGCGCCAGCAGCCTGGGGGGATCTATAGAAGTTGAAAAACTGTTTTTT
CASSLGGSIEVEKLFF
>few|TRBV20-1|TRBJ2-2|TRBD2
TGCAGTGCCGCCGGGACTAGCGGGAGTGAAACCGGGGAGCTGTTTTTT
CSAAGTSGSETGELFF
>few|TRBV7-3|TRBJ1-1|.
TGTGCCAGCAGCTACTCCGCAGGGAGCCCTGAAGCTTTCTTT
CASSYSAGSPEAFF
>.|TRBV5-8|TRBJ2-2|TRBD1
TGTGCCAGCAGCTTGATGGGACAGGCTACCGGGGAGCTGTTTTTT
CASSLMGQATGELFF
>few|TRBV6-1|TRBJ1-5|TRBD1
TGTGCCAGCAGTTTTTACGACAGGGGGAACAGCAATCAGCCCCAGCATTTT
CASSFYDRGNSNQPQHF
>few|TRBV5-1|TRBJ2-1|TRBD2
TGCGCCAGCAGCTTTGTTCAAGCGGGAAGGGGTAATGAGCAGTTCTTC
CASSFVQAGRGNEQFF
>few|TRBV19|TRBJ2-7|TRBD2
TGTGCCAGTACCGGGACTAGCGGAGACTACGAGCAGTACTTC
CASTGTSGDYEQYF
>few|TRBV27|TRBJ2-7|TRBD2
TGTGCCAGCGCCCGAGGATGGCGGGAGGCCTTTACCTACGAGCAGTACTTC
CASARGWREAFTYEQYF
>.|TRBV6-1|TRBJ2-2|.
TGTGCCAGCAAGTGGGCGGAGACGAACACCGGGGAGCTGTTTTTT
CASKWAETNTGELFF
>many|TRBV27|TRBJ1-2|TRBD1
TGTGCCAGCAGCCGGGACAGCCTAGATCTGGGCTATGGCTACACCTTC
CASSRDSLDLGYGYTF
>few|TRBV7-9|TRBJ2-7|.
TGTGCCAGCAGCGACCGCCACGAGCAGTACTTC
CASSDRHEQYF
>many|TRBV3-1|TRBJ2-4|.
TGTGCCAGCAGCCAAGAATTTCACATTCAGTACTTC
CASSQEFHIQYF
>few|TRBV28|TRBJ1-1|.
TGTGCCAGCAGTTTATCCCGGCAGAACACTGAAGCTTTCTTT
CASSLSRQNTEAFF
>many|TRBV5-1|TRBJ2-3|TRBD2
TGCGCCAGCCGTTCTCTAGCGGAAGACACAGATACGCAGTATTTT
CASRSLAEDTDTQYF
>few|TRBV6-1|TRBJ2-1|.
TGTGCCAGCTCGACCGTGATCAGTGAGCAGTTCTTC
CASSTVISEQFF
>few|TRBV5-1|TRBJ2-1|TRBD2
TGCGCCAGCAGCCGAGCGGGAGTGGGTAATGAGCAGTTCTTC
CASSRAGVGNEQFF
>.|TRBV7-2|TRBJ2-3|.
TGTGCCAGCAGCCTCCAAGGGTTGGGAGATACGCAGTATTTT
CASSLQGLGDTQYF
>many|TRBV20-1|TRBJ2-1|TRBD2
TGCAGTGCTAGTCGCGGGAGGGTAAATGAGCAGTTCTTC
CSASRGRVNEQFF
>many|TRBV12-3/TRBV12-4|TRBJ1-5|TRBD1
TGTGCCAGCAGTTCCGCGGGACAGGGGCGTAGCAATCAGCCCCAGCATTTT
CASSSAGQGRSNQPQHF
>few|TRBV27|TRBJ2-2|TRBD2
TGTGCCAGCAGTTTACTATTTCGGGGGGTCGGGGAGCTGTTTTTT
CASSLLFRGVGELFF
>few|TRBV28|TRBJ2-6|.
TGTGCCAGCGGGTCCCAGGGCGTTGGGGCCAACGTCCTGACTTTC
CASGSQGVGANVLTF
>.|TRBV3-1|TRBJ2-1|TRBD2
TGTGCCAGCAGCCGTTCTAGCGGAGCCTACAATGAGCAGTTCTTC
CASSRSSGAYNEQFF
>few|TRBV6-1|TRBJ2-3|.
TGTGCCAGCAGCTTCAGGGGGGGGAGGGCTGGAGATACGCAGTATTTT
CASSFRGGRAGDTQYF
>.|TRBV20-1|TRBJ2-7|.
TGCAGTGCTAGAGTACAGGGCAGGGGACACGAGCAGTACTTC
CSARVQGRGHEQYF
>.|TRBV20-1|TRBJ2-2|TRBD2
TGCAGTGCTAGAGATCCTGCGCGGACTAGGTCCGGGGAGCTGTTTTTT
CSARDPARTRSGELFF
>.|TRBV10-1|TRBJ2-7|TRBD1
TGCGCCAGCAGTGAGTCTACAGGGGGCAGGGACGAGCAGTACTTC
CASSESTGGRDEQYF
>many|TRBV3-1|TRBJ2-7|TRBD1
TGTGCCAGCAGCCAAGACCGCAGGGACAGCTCCTACGAGCAGTACTTC
CASSQDRRDSSYEQYF
>many|TRBV7-2|TRBJ2-1|TRBD2
TGTGCCAGCAGCTTGCCGGGACTAGCGGGAGGGGTTGAGCAGTTCTTC
CASSLPGLAGGVEQFF
>few|TRBV11-1|TRBJ1-1|TRBD1
TGTGCCAGCAGCGTACAGACAGGGACGAACACTGAAGCTTTCTTT
CASSVQTGTNTEAFF